Shown below are 16 T cell receptor beta chains from a single sample sequenced in a study of blood T cells in healthy people across ages. The authors ran a second PCR of about 7 to 12 cycles using a sample-barcoded 5' primer and a J-beta primer mix. TCRdb re-analysed the 5' RACE reads in MiXCR, keeping a single row per CDR3 protein. The sample comprises about 670,000 distinct CDR3 sequences, 52% of which are singletons, and approximately 15% rests with the top ten. Input material: blood. The receptors were sampled from a woman over 75 in good health.

This chain uses TRBV20-1 with TRBJ2-1; D might be TRBD2 (5 bases). CDR3 length equals 13 residues. Germline CDR1 reads DFQATT; CDR2 reads SNEGSKA (reference sequence). The V gene lost 3 bases and the J gene lost 6 bases, with 12 bases spanning the gap. The CDR3 coding sequence is TGCAGTGCTAGTCTCCGGGCGGGCAATGAGCAGTTCTTC. This encodes CSASLRAGNEQFF.

The chain couples TRBV9 to TRBJ2-5, with TRBD2 matching 13 bases. Germline V gene sequence: CDR1 SGDLS, CDR2 YYNGEE. CDR3 size: 17 residues. V trimming: 0 bases; J trimming: 2 bases; junction bases outside the gene matches: 4. The chain's CDR3 is CASSVGTSGGPQETQYF. The CDR3 DNA reads TGTGCCAGCAGCGTAGGGACTAGCGGGGGCCCACAAGAGACCCAGTACTTC.

CDR3 DNA: TGTGCCAGCAGTCCCCGGGAGGGCCACTACAATGAGCAGTTCTTC. Translating it yields CASSPREGHYNEQFF. The chain recombines TRBV12-3 or TRBV12-4 with TRBJ2-1, with 8 positions matching TRBD2. The CDR3 runs 15 residues. V shed 5 bases, J shed 3 bases, and the junction held 6 bases outside the gene matches.

This clonotype appeared a single time. This chain uses TRBV20-1 with TRBJ2-6; D may be TRBD1 (5 bases). The germline CDR1 and CDR2 sequences are DFQATT and SNEGSKA (reference sequence). The length of the CDR3 is 16 residues. Trimming left V 3 bases short and J 0 bases short, with 12 bases between. CDR3 sequence (DNA): TGCAGTGCTAGTGGGGCCTCCTTCTCTGGGGCCAACGTCCTGACTTTC. Translation: CSASGASFSGANVLTF.

The table lists this clonotype with a few counts. The chain links TRBV12-3 or TRBV12-4 to TRBJ1-2; no definite D call. Trimming stripped 6 bases from V and 4 bases from J, with 9 bases between. This CDR3 contains 12 residues. In DNA form, the CDR3 reads TGTGCCAGCAGCAACCCCTTCTATGGCTACACCTTC. It codes for CASSNPFYGYTF.

The J gene is TRBJ2-7, the V gene TRBV11-1, with TRBD1 as a possible D gene (6 bases). The closer fit of TRBJ2-1 to the DNA end suggests the J call may be wrong. This CDR3 contains 13 residues. CDR1 is SGHAT, CDR2 FQDESV, per germline (reference sequence). The CDR3 DNA reads TGTGCCAGCAGCCCCCACAGGGATTACGAGCAGTTCTTC. Protein sequence: CASSPHRDYEQFF.

The CDR3 reads CASSLGGTSDTQYF. CDR3 bases: TGTGCCAGCAGTTTGGGGGGGACCTCAGATACGCAGTATTTT. This sequence joins TRBV12-3 or TRBV12-4 and TRBJ2-3; TRBD2 agrees at 7 bases. V shed 3 bases, J shed 4 bases, and the junction held 4 bases outside the gene matches. This CDR3 region has 14 residues.

V usage is TRBV20-1 and J usage is TRBJ1-2, with D possibly TRBD1 on 6 matching bases. CDR1 is DFQATT, CDR2 SNEGSKA, per germline (reference sequence). CDR3 length: 14 residues. Trimming shortened V by 5 bases and J by 3 bases, and 16 bases separated the two germline ends. CDR3 residues: CSAPLLQGHYGYTF. The CDR3 bases are TGCAGTGCTCCCCTCCTACAGGGACACTATGGCTACACCTTC.

The chain couples TRBV24-1 to TRBJ2-2, with no clear D. Germline loops: CDR1 KGHDR, CDR2 SFDVKD. The CDR3 runs to 16 residues. V lost 2 bases to trimming and J lost 5 bases, with 14 bases between them. The CDR3 region has the DNA TGTGCCACCAGTGATTCCGGGCTAGGTAGGACCGGGGAGCTGTTTTTT. Translated, it gives CATSDSGLGRTGELFF.

This clonotype was counted at least ten times. The rearrangement links TRBV12-3 or TRBV12-4 to TRBJ2-6; perhaps D is TRBD1 or TRBD2 (5 bases each). The CDR3 totals 16 residues. V lost 8 bases and J 4 bases, leaving 18 bases between the germline ends. CDR3 region: CASSDTGGSGANVLTF. The CDR3 DNA reads TGTGCCAGCTCAGACACTGGGGGATCCGGGGCCAACGTCCTGACTTTC.

The CDR3 here is CASSYRPLMTGEETDTQYF. The DNA for the CDR3 is TGTGCCAGCAGTTACCGACCCCTTATGACGGGAGAAGAAACAGATACGCAGTATTTT. This chain connects TRBV6-5 to TRBJ2-3; maybe TRBD2 (6 bases). The CDR3 has 19 residues. V lost 2 bases, J lost 3 bases, and 24 bases lay in between. CDR1 is MNHEY, CDR2 SVGAGI, per germline.

This clonotype has a count of ten or more. The chain recombines TRBV6-6 with TRBJ1-2; 7 bases agree with TRBD1. The germline gives CDR1 MNHNY, CDR2 SVGAGI (reference sequence). Germline trimming cut 4 bases from V and 0 bases from J; bases unmatched to any gene: 5. The CDR3 has 15 residues. CDR3 sequence: CASSSTGDPNYGYTF. As DNA, the CDR3 is TGTGCCAGCAGTTCTACAGGGGACCCTAACTATGGCTACACCTTC.

This clonotype was recorded at least ten times. The chain has TRBV5-5 and TRBJ2-1, with TRBD2 matching 12 bases. The V gene's germline CDR1 is SGHKS and CDR2 YYEKEE (reference sequence). J gave up 5 bases and V 2 bases, and 8 bases lay outside the gene matches. This CDR3 contains 17 residues. This CDR3 reads CASSFLAGGTIDNEQFF. Here the CDR3 DNA reads TGTGCCAGCAGCTTTCTAGCGGGAGGGACTATCGACAATGAGCAGTTCTTC. Drawing the rest from reference TRBV5-5 and TRBJ2-1, the complete variable domain is DAGVTQSPTHLIKTRGQQVTLRCSPISGHKSVSWYQQVLGQGPQFIFQYYEKEERGRGNFPDRFSARQFPNYSSELNVNALLLGDSALYLCASSFLAGGTIDNEQFFGPGTRLTVL.

The chain carries TRBV10-3 and TRBJ2-3; 7 bases map to TRBD2. J was trimmed by 0 bases and V by 8 bases; bases with no gene match: 2. Germline V gene sequence: CDR1 ENHRY, CDR2 SYGVKD. This CDR3 has 13 residues. This chain's CDR3 is CAIGGESTDTQYF. CDR3 DNA: TGTGCCATCGGGGGGGAAAGCACAGATACGCAGTATTTT.

This clonotype came up a few times. The chain has TRBV5-1 and TRBJ2-5, with 7 bases fitting TRBD1. The CDR3 is 16 residues long. The V segment lost 2 bases and the J segment 5 bases; nucleotides outside the gene matches: 12. Germline V gives CDR1 SGHRS, CDR2 YFSETQ. CDR3 nucleotide sequence: TGCGCCAGCAGCTTCGGGACAGATTTCCTCGGGGAGACCCAGTACTTC. Residues: CASSFGTDFLGETQYF.

This clonotype was recorded a few times. It may be a read error: a sequence one base away is much more abundant. As DNA, the CDR3 is TGTGCCAGCAGCCACTACGCAGAGGGCTTGGGGGAGCAGTACTTC. Its translation is CASSHYAEGLGEQYF. J is TRBJ2-7 and V is TRBV6-5; possibly TRBD2 for D (5 bases). V dropped 6 bases and J dropped 7 bases, with 22 bases sitting between them. The CDR3 is 15 amino acids. Germline V gives CDR1 MNHEY, CDR2 SVGAGI.